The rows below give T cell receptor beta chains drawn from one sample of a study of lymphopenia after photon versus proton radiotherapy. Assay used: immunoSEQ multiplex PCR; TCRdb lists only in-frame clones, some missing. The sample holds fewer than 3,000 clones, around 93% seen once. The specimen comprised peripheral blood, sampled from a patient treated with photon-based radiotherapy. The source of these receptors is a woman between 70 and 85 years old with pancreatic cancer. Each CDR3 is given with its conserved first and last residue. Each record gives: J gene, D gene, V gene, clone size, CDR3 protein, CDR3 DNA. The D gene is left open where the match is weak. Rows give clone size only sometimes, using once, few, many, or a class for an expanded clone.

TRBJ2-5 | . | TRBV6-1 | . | CARKKLILHQETQYF | TGTGCCAGAAAGAAGTTGATACTCCACCAAGAGACCCAGTACTTC
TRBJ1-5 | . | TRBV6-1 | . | CASSLLQGSNQPQHF | TGTGCCAGCAGCCTACTACAGGGTAGCAATCAGCCCCAGCATTTT
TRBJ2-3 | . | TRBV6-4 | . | CASRQLCLVTDTQYF | TGTGCCAGCAGGCAGCTGTGTCTGGTCACAGATACGCAGTATTTT
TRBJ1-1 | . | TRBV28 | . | CASSLTRMNTEAFF | TGTGCCAGCAGTCTAACCCGGATGAACACTGAAGCTTTCTTT
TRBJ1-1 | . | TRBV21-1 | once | CASRQSLATLRTEAFF | TGTGCCAGCAGACAATCTTTAGCTACACTTCGCACTGAAGCTTTCTTT
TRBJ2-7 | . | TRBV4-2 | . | CASSQRADGSYEQYF | TGTGCCAGCAGCCAACGGGCGGACGGCTCCTACGAGCAGTACTTC
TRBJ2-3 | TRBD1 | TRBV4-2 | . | CASSTGTGASTDTQYF | TGTGCCAGCAGCACCGGGACAGGGGCTAGCACAGATACGCAGTATTTT
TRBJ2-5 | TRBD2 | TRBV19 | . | CASSPAGVQETQYF | TGTGCCAGTAGTCCAGCGGGAGTCCAAGAGACCCAGTACTTC
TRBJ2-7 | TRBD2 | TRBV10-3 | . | CAISRGNSGGPNEQYF | TGTGCCATTTCTCGGGGCAATTCGGGAGGGCCCAACGAGCAGTACTTC
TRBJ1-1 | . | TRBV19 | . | CASSSHNTEAFF | TGTGCCAGTTCCAGTCATAACACTGAAGCTTTCTTT
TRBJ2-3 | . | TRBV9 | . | CASSVGLAYRTDTQYF | TGTGCCAGCAGCGTAGGGCTAGCGTATCGCACAGATACGCAGTATTTT
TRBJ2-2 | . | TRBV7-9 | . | CASSLAKDLNTGELFF | TGTGCCAGCAGCTTAGCTAAGGACTTGAACACCGGGGAGCTGTTTTTT
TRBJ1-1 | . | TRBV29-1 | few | CSVLLNTEAFF | TGCAGCGTCCTCCTGAACACTGAAGCTTTCTTT
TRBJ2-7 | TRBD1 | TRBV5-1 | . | CASSTTGGSYEQYF | TGCGCCAGCAGCACGACAGGGGGTTCCTACGAGCAGTACTTC
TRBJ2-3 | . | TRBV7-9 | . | CASSSIDRTQYF | TGTGCCAGCAGTTCGATCGATCGTACGCAGTATTTT
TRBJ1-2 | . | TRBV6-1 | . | CASSEMHPQTSPGYTF | TGTGCCAGCAGTGAAATGCACCCCCAGACCTCCCCTGGCTACACCTTC
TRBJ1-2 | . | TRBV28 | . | CASSLPTVSYGYTF | TGTGCCAGCAGTCTACCGACAGTCTCCTATGGCTACACCTTC
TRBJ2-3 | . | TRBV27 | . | CASRRRGVGADTQYF | TGTGCCAGCAGGCGGAGGGGGGTAGGGGCAGATACGCAGTATTTT
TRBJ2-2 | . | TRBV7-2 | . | CASSRQRNTGELFF | TGTGCCAGCAGCCGACAGAGGAACACCGGGGAGCTGTTTTTT
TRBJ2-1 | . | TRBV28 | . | CASSLFFWKLAGNEQFF | TGTGCCAGCAGTTTATTTTTCTGGAAGCTCGCCGGCAATGAGCAGTTCTTC
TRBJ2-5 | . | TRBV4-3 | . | CASSQDVGESQETQYF | TGCGCCAGCAGCCAAGATGTGGGAGAATCCCAAGAGACCCAGTACTTC
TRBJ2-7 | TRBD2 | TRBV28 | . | CASSSSGTSDYEQYF | TGTGCCAGCAGTTCTTCCGGGACTAGCGACTACGAGCAGTACTTC
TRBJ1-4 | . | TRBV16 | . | CASSPSAGVGEKLFF | TGTGCCAGCAGCCCTTCGGCGGGGGTCGGTGAAAAACTGTTTTTT
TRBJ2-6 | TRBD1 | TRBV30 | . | CAWTGGDGANVLTF | TGTGCCTGGACAGGGGGCGATGGGGCCAACGTCCTGACTTTC
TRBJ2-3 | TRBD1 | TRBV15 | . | CATSRRQGASDTQYF | TGTGCCACCAGCAGAAGACAGGGGGCAAGTGATACGCAGTATTTT
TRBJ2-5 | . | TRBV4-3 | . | CASSQGVTDSYQETQYF | TGCGCCAGCAGCCAAGGAGTAACAGATTCGTACCAAGAGACCCAGTACTTC
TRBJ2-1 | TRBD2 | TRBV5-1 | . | CASSFTGTSASWGNEQFF | TGCGCCAGCAGCTTCACCGGGACTAGCGCCAGTTGGGGAAATGAGCAGTTCTTC